The entry that follows covers one T cell receptor beta chain sequence. The antigen is unknown. Additional DNA sequences in this sample encode the identical CDR3. Assay used: immunoSEQ multiplex PCR; TCRdb lists only in-frame clones, some missing. Here the sample spans about 960,000 clones, around three quarters being singletons. CD4+ cells yielded CD45RA+ naive and CD45RA-negative memory subsets. These data are taken from a study of shared clonotypes between healthy human individuals. As for the study in general: CD4 naive and memory got three plates each, CD8 naive two, CD8 memory one.

Study-wide results and caveats: Rarefaction revealed incomplete sorted-subset sequencing despite large depth. A few donors held approximately 4.5% of naive CD4 clonotypes in common.

The sequence derives from a man aged 18-30 years in good health. The sample comprised memory CD4+ T cells sorted from blood. Described subset: CD45RA-negative fraction.

CDR3 loop: CASSLQGDTQYF. The CDR3 nucleotides are TGTGCCAGCAGCCTTCAGGGAGATACGCAGTATTTT. The chain combines TRBV11-2 with TRBJ2-3; tentatively, D is TRBD1 (5 bases). Germline V lookup: CDR1 SGHAT, CDR2 FQNNGV. V dropped 5 bases and J dropped 5 bases, with 8 bases sitting between them. The CDR3 runs 12 residues.